This is a list of T cell receptor beta chains from one sample in a study of T-cell reconstitution after alpha-beta-depleted transplantation in children. TCRdb re-called the PCR reads through MiXCR, storing one row per CDR3 protein. The sample lists about 640,000 distinct CDR3 sequences, roughly 15% occurring once. This material consisted of PBMCs from the stem cell graft donor, taken from the stem cell graft. These receptors were taken from a human donor who donated a stem cell graft to a child with acute myeloid leukemia. The CDR3 runs from the conserved cysteine through the conserved F or W. The order of the fields is V gene, clone size, J gene, D gene, CDR3 DNA, CDR3 protein. A D gene is named only where the DNA matches it firmly. Clone sizes are given selectively: once, few, many, or a class where the clone is expanded.

>TRBV12-3/TRBV12-4|many|TRBJ2-1|-
TGTGCCAGCAGTTTAGGTCACATGGGAGAGGAGCAGTTCTTC
CASSLGHMGEEQFF
>TRBV12-3/TRBV12-4|few|TRBJ1-2|TRBD1
TGTGCCAGCAGAAGGGACAGCGGCTATGGCTACACCTTC
CASRRDSGYGYTF
>TRBV7-2|many|TRBJ1-4|TRBD1
TGTGCCAGCAGCTCGGGACAGGGGGCGACTCTGTTTTTT
CASSSGQGATLFF
>TRBV7-9|many|TRBJ2-5|TRBD1
TGTGCCAGCAGCTCAATACGACAGGGGGCAGAGACCCAGTACTTC
CASSSIRQGAETQYF
>TRBV6-5|-|TRBJ2-3|-
TGTGCCAGCAGTTATAATTCGGCTTCCAGCACAGATACGCAGTATTTT
CASSYNSASSTDTQYF
>TRBV12-3/TRBV12-4|-|TRBJ1-4|-
TGTGCCAGCAGTTTAAAGGCACAGCATAATGAAAAACTGTTTTTT
CASSLKAQHNEKLFF
>TRBV20-1|many|TRBJ1-6|-
TGCAGTGCTAGGGGGACGGCGAAGAGCTCCTATAATTCACCCCTCCACTTT
CSARGTAKSSYNSPLHF
>TRBV5-1|many|TRBJ1-2|TRBD1
TGCGCCAGCAGCTCCGACAGGGTCCGTGGCTACACCTTC
CASSSDRVRGYTF
>TRBV6-5|-|TRBJ1-6|TRBD1
TGTGCCAGCAGTTTATCTAATAGGGGGCCGAATTCACCCCTCCACTTT
CASSLSNRGPNSPLHF
>TRBV12-3/TRBV12-4|many|TRBJ2-1|-
TGTGCCAGCAGTTATCTAGGCCCCAATGAGCAGTTCTTC
CASSYLGPNEQFF
>TRBV5-1|few|TRBJ2-5|TRBD1
TGCGCCAGCAGCTTGGCCGGGACAGGGCAAGAGACCCAGTACTTC
CASSLAGTGQETQYF
>TRBV20-1|many|TRBJ1-4|-
TGCAGTGCCGACGTAGGGTATGCAACTAATGAAAAACTGTTTTTT
CSADVGYATNEKLFF
>TRBV29-1|many|TRBJ2-3|-
TGCAGCGTTCGGGGGAGCCCCACAGATACGCAGTATTTT
CSVRGSPTDTQYF
>TRBV29-1|few|TRBJ2-1|TRBD1
TGCAGCGGGGAGACAGGGTCGGGCTCCTACAATGAGCAGTTCTTC
CSGETGSGSYNEQFF
>TRBV7-9|-|TRBJ1-2|-
TGTGCCAGCAGCCCGCACGCTTTCGAGGGAGGTCACTATGGCTACACCTTC
CASSPHAFEGGHYGYTF
>TRBV7-9|few|TRBJ2-5|-
TGTGCCAGCAGCCCCGGGAGCCTCTCGGGTGAGACCCAGTACTTC
CASSPGSLSGETQYF
>TRBV29-1|few|TRBJ2-7|-
TGCAGCGTTGAAGATCGGGGAGACTACGAGCAGTACTTC
CSVEDRGDYEQYF
>TRBV4-3|many|TRBJ2-2|-
TGCGCCAGCAGCCGAGAATCGTACAGGATCGGCGGGGAGCTGTTTTTT
CASSRESYRIGGELFF
>TRBV20-1|many|TRBJ2-3|-
TGCAGTGCTAGGTCTGCAGCGGCCAGCACAGATACGCAGTATTTT
CSARSAAASTDTQYF
>TRBV25-1|few|TRBJ1-4|-
TGTGCCAGCAGTGACCCGGGACGGGGGAATGAAAAACTGTTTTTT
CASSDPGRGNEKLFF
>TRBV20-1|-|TRBJ1-1|-
TGCAGAGCCCCGAGACCGGGGCGTCCTGAAGCTTTCTTT
CRAPRPGRPEAFF
>TRBV20-1|many|TRBJ2-1|-
TGCAGTGCGGGGGGATTTAATGAGCAGTTCTTC
CSAGGFNEQFF
>TRBV7-6|few|TRBJ1-2|TRBD1
TGTGCCAGCAGCCCCAGGGGGGCAGGGGGCGAGGGCTACACCTTC
CASSPRGAGGEGYTF
>TRBV9|many|TRBJ2-1|-
TGTGCCAGCAGCGCTAGTCCCCTCAGAGAGCAGTTCTTC
CASSASPLREQFF
>TRBV20-1|-|TRBJ2-2|-
TGCAGTGCTAGAGAAGCCTTTAACACCGGGGAGCTGTTTTTT
CSAREAFNTGELFF
>TRBV15|few|TRBJ2-7|TRBD2
TGTGCCACCAGCAGAGAAGGCGGGGGGTTTCCCTACGAGCAGTACTTC
CATSREGGGFPYEQYF
>TRBV7-2|few|TRBJ1-1|TRBD1
TGTGCCAGCAGCCCATTCAGGGGGATGAACACTGAAGCTTTCTTT
CASSPFRGMNTEAFF
>TRBV10-3|many|TRBJ2-5|-
TGTGCCATCAGACCAGACAGCCAAGAGACCCAGTACTTC
CAIRPDSQETQYF
>TRBV7-2|many|TRBJ2-7|TRBD2
TGTGCCAGCACCCAAACGGCGGGGGGGAACGAGCAGTACTTC
CASTQTAGGNEQYF
>TRBV12-3/TRBV12-4|many|TRBJ2-3|-
TGTGCCAGCAGGCCTCCAGGGGCAGATACGCAGTATTTT
CASRPPGADTQYF
>TRBV6-4|few|TRBJ1-1|TRBD1
TGTGCCAGCAGTGACCGGGACAGGGGGCGAGCTTTCTTT
CASSDRDRGRAFF
>TRBV5-1|-|TRBJ2-2|-
TGCGCCAGCAGCTCTGGGGGGACAAACGGGGAGCTGTTTTTT
CASSSGGTNGELFF
>TRBV20-1|many|TRBJ1-5|-
TGCAGTGCTAGAGGGCGGGGGAATCAGCCCCAGCATTTT
CSARGRGNQPQHF
>TRBV7-2|many|TRBJ1-1|-
TGTGCCAGCAGCTCGGGACTGGGCGGCACTGAAGCTTTCTTT
CASSSGLGGTEAFF
>TRBV12-3/TRBV12-4|many|TRBJ2-3|-
TGTGCCAGCAGTTTAAGGTGGACCAGCACAGATACGCAGTATTTT
CASSLRWTSTDTQYF
>TRBV6-1|-|TRBJ1-1|-
TGTGCCAGCAGTCCTCACGGGCCCCGGAGGAGGAACACTGAAGCTTTCTTT
CASSPHGPRRRNTEAFF
>TRBV11-2|-|TRBJ1-2|-
TGTGCCAGCAGCTTCGCCGGGCAGGCTAATGGCTACACCTTC
CASSFAGQANGYTF
>TRBV5-1|many|TRBJ2-7|-
TGCGCCAGCAGCACAGGGACCCTTTATGAGGGCTACGAGCAGTACTTC
CASSTGTLYEGYEQYF
>TRBV5-1|few|TRBJ2-7|-
TGCGCCAGCAGCTTGGGTTCCGACGAGCAGTACTTC
CASSLGSDEQYF
>TRBV20-1|many|TRBJ1-6|TRBD1
TGCAGTGCTATCCTTGACAGGGCTCGCTCACCCCTCCACTTT
CSAILDRARSPLHF
>TRBV5-5|-|TRBJ2-3|-
TGTGCCAGCAGCCGGGGCCTGGCGGCGGATACGCAGTATTTT
CASSRGLAADTQYF
>TRBV5-1|many|TRBJ1-1|TRBD1
TGCGCCAGCGGGGACAGGGGAGGCGAAGCTTTCTTT
CASGDRGGEAFF
>TRBV18|-|TRBJ1-2|TRBD1
TGTGCCAGCTCACCAGTACCGGGACAGGGGAACTATGGCTACACCTTC
CASSPVPGQGNYGYTF
>TRBV9|-|TRBJ2-7|-
TGTGCCAGCAGCTCCCGGGGAGGGGGCAACTACGAGCAGTACTTC
CASSSRGGGNYEQYF
>TRBV20-1|many|TRBJ2-7|-
TGCAGTGCTACACAGGCTGGCTACGAGCAGTACTTC
CSATQAGYEQYF
>TRBV27|few|TRBJ2-7|-
TGTGCCAGCAGTTTGGCCGGGGCCGAGTCTGGTGAGCAGTACTTC
CASSLAGAESGEQYF
>TRBV6-5|many|TRBJ2-7|-
TGTGCCAGCAGTCAGCAGGACACTGGGCCCTACGAGCAGTACTTC
CASSQQDTGPYEQYF
>TRBV12-3/TRBV12-4|many|TRBJ2-7|TRBD2
TGTGCCAGCAGCATGGGGGGGAGGCGCGACGAGCAGTACTTC
CASSMGGRRDEQYF
>TRBV7-2|-|TRBJ2-3|-
TGTGCCAGCAACCCGGGGTCCGATACGCAGTATTTT
CASNPGSDTQYF
>TRBV7-2|few|TRBJ2-7|-
TGTGCCAGCAGCTACAGGTCCAGCGGCGAGCAGTACTTC
CASSYRSSGEQYF
>TRBV12-3/TRBV12-4|-|TRBJ2-7|-
TGTGCCAGCAGTTTCATACGTTCGGGCGAGCAGTACTTC
CASSFIRSGEQYF
>TRBV6-5|many|TRBJ2-5|-
TGTGCCAGCAGTTACGACCAAGAGACCCAGTACTTC
CASSYDQETQYF
>TRBV12-5|-|TRBJ2-7|-
TGTGCTAGTGGGGACGGTTCCTACGAGCAGTACTTC
CASGDGSYEQYF
>TRBV12-3/TRBV12-4|many|TRBJ1-1|TRBD1
TGTGCCAGCAGGACCACAGGGGCGGGTGAAGCTTTCTTT
CASRTTGAGEAFF
>TRBV20-1|many|TRBJ2-3|TRBD2
TGCAGTGCTAGTTTTTTGGGACTAGCGGTGTCAGATACGCAGTATTTT
CSASFLGLAVSDTQYF
>TRBV20-1|-|TRBJ2-5|-
TGCAGTGCTAGAGGGTCCCCCCAGTTGGGGTTCGAGACCCAGTACTTC
CSARGSPQLGFETQYF
>TRBV20-1|many|TRBJ2-7|TRBD1
TGCAGTGCTATTAGACAGGGGACCTACGAGCAGTACTTC
CSAIRQGTYEQYF
>TRBV15|-|TRBJ2-5|-
TGTGCCACCAGCAGAGGTAGCGCCGCCCAAGAGACCCAGTACTTC
CATSRGSAAQETQYF
>TRBV5-1|few|TRBJ2-7|-
TGCGCCAGCAGCTTCGACAGCGGCGAGCAGTACTTC
CASSFDSGEQYF